Reported below is one TCR beta chain. The J segment lost 1 base and the V segment lost 2 bases, leaving 3 bases of the junction unmatched. The length of the CDR3 is 16 residues. CDR1 and CDR2 (germline): SEHNR, FQNEAQ (reference sequence). These data originate in a study of blood T cell repertoires in COVID-19. Study-level information: Both acute and convalescent COVID-19 samples were obtained from the United States, Italy and Spain. The analysed material was cDNA or gDNA that came from T cells, B-cell-depleted T cells, or PBMCs.

Original processing methods: Reference gene primer amplification in the assay estimated nucleated cell counts. Generated by immunoSEQ multiplex PCR, the TCRdb table keeps only in-frame clones and is missing some. Clone size and V and J calls were adopted from that table, with D and trimming inferred from the DNA. The sample has tens of thousands of clones; 70% to 90% are singletons. This receptor was identified in a man aged 65 to 79 with active or convalescent COVID-19. The V and J genes are TRBV7-9 and TRBJ2-3; 10 bases match TRBD2. The sample taken for sequencing was peripheral blood. Here the CDR3 reads CASSLMLAGGTDTQYF. As DNA, the CDR3 is TGTGCCAGCAGCTTAATGCTAGCGGGGGGCACAGATACGCAGTATTTT.